The next 25 T cell receptor beta chains were all read from a single sample in a study of T-cell memory formation after mild COVID-19. TCRdb ran MiXCR on the 5' RACE reads and lists one entry per CDR3 protein. The sample has hundreds of thousands of distinct CDR3 sequences; about 20% are singletons. The material sequenced was PBMCs or a T cell subset sorted from them (not recorded which). The origin of the receptors is an adult woman who had mild COVID-19 (a few samples of this study predate the infection). Cell type and time point are not known.

There are a few counts of this clonotype. The CDR3 spells CAISPDRDTEAFF. The CDR3 DNA follows: TGTGCCATCAGCCCGGACAGGGACACTGAAGCTTTCTTT. V is TRBV10-3 and J is TRBJ1-1; 8 bases line up with TRBD1. The ends lost 6 bases at V and 3 bases at J; junction bases unmatched: 3. In germline, CDR1 is ENHRY, CDR2 SYGVKD. This CDR3 contains 13 residues.

This clonotype was found many times. The genes are TRBV6-2 or TRBV6-3 and TRBJ1-2; no firm D call. Trimming took off 8 bases at V and 4 bases at J, with 11 bases between the two ends. This CDR3 has 12 amino acids. Germline V gene lookup returns CDR1 MNHEY and CDR2 SVGEGT. Here the CDR3 reads CASSQAVYGYTF. The CDR3 nucleotides read TGTGCCAGCTCCCAGGCGGTCTATGGCTACACCTTC.

This clonotype was seen a handful of times. CDR3 sequence reads: CASSVVGSSYNEQFF. CDR3 nucleotide sequence: TGTGCCAGCAGCGTAGTTGGGAGCTCCTACAATGAGCAGTTCTTC. This rearrangement joins TRBV9 to TRBJ2-1; D perhaps matches TRBD2 (5 bases). The germline gives CDR1 SGDLS, CDR2 YYNGEE. Deletions cut 0 bases from V and 0 bases from J, with 7 bases between. This CDR3 contains 15 residues.

This clonotype was observed a handful of times. This chain links TRBV7-2 with TRBJ2-1; TRBD2 agrees at 13 bases. CDR3 size: 16 residues. The germline V gene has CDR1 SGHTA and CDR2 FQGNSA. V dropped 5 bases and J dropped 8; count of bases not matched to a gene: 9. CDR3 sequence (DNA): TGTGCCAGCAGCAAACTAGCGGGGGGGCCGTTGGATGAGCAGTTCTTC. This gives the protein CASSKLAGGPLDEQFF.

The CDR3 here is CAISERQGALLANYGYTF. The DNA for the CDR3 is TGTGCCATCAGTGAACGACAGGGGGCCCTTCTAGCTAACTATGGCTACACCTTC. The chain joins TRBV10-3 to TRBJ1-2; 10 bases map to TRBD1. The J segment lost 0 bases and the V segment lost 3 bases, leaving 10 bases of the junction unmatched. Germline values: CDR1 ENHRY, CDR2 SYGVKD. The CDR3 spans 18 residues.

This chain's CDR3 is CASSQGWTSGEETQYF. CDR3 in DNA: TGTGCCAGCAGCCAAGGATGGACTAGCGGGGAAGAGACCCAGTACTTC. The rearrangement uses TRBV3-1 and TRBJ2-5; 12 positions agree with TRBD2. CDR3 length: 16 residues. The V gene end was trimmed by 1 base and the J gene end by 3 bases; junction bases not matched to a gene: 3. Per germline, CDR1 LGHDT and CDR2 YNNKEL (reference sequence).

V gene TRBV29-1 combines with J gene TRBJ2-1; TRBD2 agrees at 14 bases. This CDR3 spans 14 amino acids. With 7 bases clipped from V and 7 bases from J, the junction kept 6 bases outside the gene matches. CDR1 is SQVTM and CDR2 is ANQGSEA in the germline V gene. This CDR3 reads CSAVGTSGSNEQFF. The CDR3 DNA sequence: TGCAGCGCCGTTGGGACTAGCGGGAGTAATGAGCAGTTCTTC.

V gene TRBV24-1 combines with J gene TRBJ2-7; TRBD1 agrees at 8 bases. The germline V gene has CDR1 KGHDR and CDR2 SFDVKD. The CDR3 has 14 residues. Losses at the gene ends were 3 bases for V and 5 bases for J; bases not matched to a gene: 5. This CDR3 reads CATSDPDRAHEQYF. In DNA, the CDR3 is TGTGCCACCAGTGATCCGGACAGGGCCCACGAGCAGTACTTC.

The sample holds a few counts of this clonotype. This chain joins TRBV7-6 and TRBJ2-5; D call uncertain. The CDR3 spans 15 residues. Trimming took 1 base from V and 5 from J, leaving 14 bases between them. CDR1 is SGHVS and CDR2 is FNYEAQ in the germline V gene. The CDR3 bases are TGTGCCAGCAGCTTAGAATATATGTCTCGGGAGACCCAGTACTTC. It codes for CASSLEYMSRETQYF.

This clonotype came up a few times. The CDR3 sequence is CASTTRGRGQETQYF. CDR3 DNA sequence: TGTGCCAGCACCACTAGGGGGAGGGGGCAAGAGACCCAGTACTTC. The chain couples TRBV12-3 or TRBV12-4 to TRBJ2-5; D might be TRBD2 (7 bases). The ends were cut back, 7 bases at V and 2 bases at J, with 17 bases in the middle. The length of the CDR3 is 15 residues.

This clonotype has a handful of counts. The rearrangement links TRBV7-2 to TRBJ1-2; D call uncertain. The ends were cut back, 5 bases at V and 4 bases at J, with 11 bases in the middle. Looked up from germline, CDR1 is SGHTA and CDR2 is FQGNSA. The CDR3 consists of 13 residues. The CDR3 sequence: CASSPWAGYGYTF. CDR3 DNA: TGTGCCAGCAGCCCCTGGGCAGGCTATGGCTACACCTTC.

Only a few counts were recorded for this clonotype. This sequence joins TRBV7-3 and TRBJ2-5; D might be TRBD1 (6 bases). The CDR3 is 15 amino acids. Germline-derived CDR1 and CDR2 are SGHTA and FQGTGA. Deletions cut 5 bases from V and 5 bases from J, with 18 bases between. CDR3 loop: CASSDQGQGFETQYF. The CDR3 DNA reads as TGTGCCAGCAGCGACCAGGGGCAGGGGTTTGAGACCCAGTACTTC.

This clonotype was seen only a few times. The DNA of the CDR3 is TGCAGCGTTGAAGATTCGTCGGGGACTAGCGGACTTGCGGAGCAGTTCTTC. As protein: CSVEDSSGTSGLAEQFF. The chain joins TRBV29-1 to TRBJ2-1, with 11 nucleotides matching TRBD2. The length of the CDR3 is 17 residues. Germline loops: CDR1 SQVTM, CDR2 ANQGSEA. Unmatched junction bases numbered 14, after V lost 0 bases and J lost 10 bases.

The chain recombines TRBV19 with TRBJ1-1; tentatively, D is TRBD1 (6 bases). The CDR3 spans 14 residues. V lost 3 bases and J 5 bases, leaving 13 bases between the germline ends. The V gene's germline CDR1 is LNHDA and CDR2 SQIVND (reference sequence). The CDR3 sequence is CASSMGAGGTEAFF. The CDR3 nucleotides are TGTGCCAGTAGTATGGGGGCAGGTGGAACTGAAGCTTTCTTT.

The chain recombines TRBV7-2 with TRBJ2-5; TRBD2 matches 16 bases. Germline V lookup: CDR1 SGHTA, CDR2 FQGNSA. V lost 1 base to trimming and J lost 10 bases; unmatched junction nucleotides: 9. The CDR3 loop spans 17 amino acids. The CDR3 region has the DNA TGTGCCAGCAGCTTAGAGGGACTAGCGGGGGGGTTTAGTCTCCAGTACTTC. Translated: CASSLEGLAGGFSLQYF.

The chain recombines TRBV4-1 with TRBJ1-5; 8 positions agree with TRBD1. The V gene's germline CDR1 is MGHRA and CDR2 YSYEKL. The V and J ends lost 0 bases and 3 bases, in that order; junction bases with no gene match: 4. This CDR3 has 16 residues. Written as DNA, the CDR3 is TGCGCCAGCAGCCAAGATCCGACAGGGGTCAATCAGCCCCAGCATTTT. It is translated as CASSQDPTGVNQPQHF.

V and J are TRBV4-1 and TRBJ2-2, with 10 bases fitting TRBD2. CDR1 is MGHRA, CDR2 YSYEKL, per germline. The V segment lost 6 bases and the J segment 1 base; nucleotides outside the gene matches: 5. The CDR3 has 16 residues. The CDR3 DNA is TGCGCCAGCAGGGTGAGACTAGCGGGGAACACCGGGGAGCTGTTTTTT. As protein: CASRVRLAGNTGELFF.

The chain carries TRBV12-3 or TRBV12-4 and TRBJ2-7; the D call may be TRBD1 or TRBD2 (6 bases each). Trimming removed 3 bases from V and 5 bases from J, with 14 bases in between. The CDR3 runs 14 residues. The CDR3 nucleotides read TGTGCCAGCAGTTTGGAGGGGGAGATTAACGAGCAGTACTTC. Translation gives CASSLEGEINEQYF.

V is TRBV7-3 and J is TRBJ2-5; 9 bases are shared with TRBD1. V shed 5 bases, J shed 5 bases, and the junction held 15 bases outside the gene matches. Germline V CDR1 and CDR2: SGHTA, FQGTGA. The CDR3 spans 17 residues. The CDR3 loop reads CASSRNAGTGRGETQYF. The CDR3 DNA follows: TGTGCCAGCAGCCGGAATGCCGGGACAGGGCGCGGGGAGACCCAGTACTTC.

This chain uses TRBV12-3 or TRBV12-4 with TRBJ1-5, with D tentatively TRBD1 (5 bases). V lost 5 bases, J lost 11 bases, and 16 bases lay in between. There are 13 residues in the CDR3. CDR3 sequence (DNA): TGTGCCAGCAGTAACGGGGGTCCCTCAGCCCAGCATTTT. Translating gives CASSNGGPSAQHF.

This clonotype was found many times. The genes are TRBV12-3 or TRBV12-4 and TRBJ2-3; perhaps D is TRBD1 or TRBD2 (5 bases each). The CDR3 is 15 amino acids. The V and J ends lost 4 bases and 4 bases respectively, with 15 bases between them. The CDR3 sequence is CASSSPLVRADTQYF. For the CDR3, the DNA is TGTGCCAGCAGTTCTCCACTAGTCAGGGCAGATACGCAGTATTTT.

The chain combines TRBV24-1 with TRBJ2-1; D uncertain. The CDR3 runs 13 residues. V was trimmed by 6 bases and J by 7 bases, leaving 12 bases between them. Germline V lookup: CDR1 KGHDR, CDR2 SFDVKD. CDR3 sequence reads: CATSLTSMNEQFF. CDR3 sequence (DNA): TGTGCCACCAGTCTCACCTCAATGAATGAGCAGTTCTTC.

This clonotype has a handful of counts. This chain joins TRBV7-9 and TRBJ1-2; a possible D gene is TRBD1 (5 bases). The V end lost 5 bases, the J end lost 5 bases, and 21 bases lay between the germline ends. This CDR3 has 16 amino acids. Germline V lookup: CDR1 SEHNR, CDR2 FQNEAQ (reference sequence). CDR3 sequence reads: CASSNQGRGFAYGYTF. DNA of the CDR3: TGTGCCAGCAGCAACCAGGGTCGGGGATTCGCATATGGCTACACCTTC.

This chain joins TRBV5-1 and TRBJ1-1; a possible D gene is TRBD1 (5 bases). Germline values: CDR1 SGHRS, CDR2 YFSETQ. The V end lost 0 bases, the J end lost 9 bases, and 12 bases lay between the germline ends. This CDR3 has 13 residues. CDR3 coding DNA: TGCGCCAGCAGCTTGGCATCAGGGCCCCAAGCTTTCTTT. Protein sequence: CASSLASGPQAFF.

V is TRBV7-9 and J is TRBJ1-1; TRBD1 is a possible D gene (6 bases). In germline, CDR1 is SEHNR, CDR2 FQNEAQ (reference sequence). There are 15 residues in the CDR3. Trimming shortened V by 5 bases and J by 5 bases, and 18 bases separated the two germline ends. This CDR3 reads CASSHTGAVGTEAFF. The CDR3 nucleotides are TGTGCCAGCAGCCACACGGGGGCGGTGGGAACTGAAGCTTTCTTT.